The 10 T cell receptor beta chains listed next were all sequenced from one sample in a study of T cell responses to AZD1222 COVID-19 vaccine. TCRdb's table, derived via immunoSEQ multiplex PCR, lists solely in-frame clones and lacks some. This table has 70,000 to 75,000 clones, approximately 90% appearing once. The starting material was peripheral blood, obtained 28 days after the second AZD1222 dose. These TCRs come from an adult who received the AZD1222 COVID-19 vaccine.

The chain is built from TRBV19 and TRBJ1-6; 10 bases agree with TRBD1. This CDR3 has 16 residues. Germline CDR1 reads LNHDA; CDR2 reads SQIVND (reference sequence). V was pared by 6 bases and J by 5 bases, with 7 bases of the junction left unmatched. For the CDR3, the DNA is TGTGCCAGTAGGCCCCGGGGGACAGGGGATAATTCACCCCTCCACTTT. The encoded protein is CASRPRGTGDNSPLHF.

The gene calls are TRBV7-9 and TRBJ1-2; TRBD1 agrees at 8 bases. The trim removed 3 bases at V and 2 bases at J, leaving 5 bases unmatched. The CDR3 sequence is 15 residues long. Germline CDR1 and CDR2: SEHNR and FQNEAQ (reference sequence). Here the CDR3 reads CASSLTGVINYGYTF. The CDR3 coding sequence is TGTGCCAGCAGCTTGACAGGGGTAATCAACTATGGCTACACCTTC.

V is TRBV19 and J is TRBJ1-5; 11 nucleotides line up with TRBD1. V dropped 5 bases and J dropped 6; count of bases not matched to a gene: 6. This CDR3 is built from 15 residues. CDR1 is LNHDA, CDR2 SQIVND, per germline (reference sequence). CDR3 DNA sequence: TGTGCCAGTAGTGCCGGGACAGGGGGTCTTCAGCCCCAGCATTTT. Translating it yields CASSAGTGGLQPQHF.

The chain employs TRBV6-4 and TRBJ1-6, with D unresolved. The CDR3 is 11 amino acids. V lost 7 bases and J lost 18, with 16 bases in between. Germline V gene data show CDR1 as MRHNA and CDR2 as SNTAGT. Written as DNA, the CDR3 is TGTGCCAGCACCCCAGGCCCCACTTACCACTTT. Translated, it gives CASTPGPTYHF.

The rearrangement uses TRBV3-1 (or the pseudogene TRBV3-2) and TRBJ2-2; D remains ambiguous. The CDR3 covers 16 residues. Trimming pared 0 bases from V and 1 base from J, leaving 9 bases between. Germline CDR1 and CDR2: LGHDT and YNNKEL (reference sequence). As DNA, the CDR3 is TGTGCCAGCAGCCAAGAGAGTGGCTGGAACACCGGGGAGCTGTTTTTT. It specifies CASSQESGWNTGELFF.

The chain recombines TRBV14 with TRBJ1-4, with a weak D call TRBD1 (5 bases). V dropped 3 bases and J dropped 3 bases, with 11 bases sitting between them. From germline, CDR1 is SGHDN and CDR2 FVKESK. This CDR3 has 15 residues. The CDR3 sequence: CASSQGTASNEKLFF. The DNA for the CDR3 is TGTGCCAGCAGCCAGGGGACGGCGTCTAATGAAAAACTGTTTTTT.

J is TRBJ1-6 and V is TRBV20-1; TRBD1 matches at 9 bases. J gave up 7 bases and V 3 bases, and 4 bases lay outside the gene matches. Germline values: CDR1 DFQATT, CDR2 SNEGSKA (reference sequence). The CDR3 loop spans 14 amino acids. This CDR3 is CSASRDRENSPLHF. Here the CDR3 DNA reads TGCAGTGCTAGTCGGGACAGGGAAAATTCACCCCTCCACTTT.

The J gene is TRBJ2-7, the V gene TRBV2; D gene unclear. The germline V and J ends were trimmed by 7 bases and 0 bases, with 13 bases remaining between them. Germline loops: CDR1 SNHLY, CDR2 FYNNEI. The CDR3 consists of 14 residues. The CDR3 protein is CASTLGFFSYEQYF. In DNA, the CDR3 is TGTGCCAGCACGTTGGGCTTTTTCTCCTACGAGCAGTACTTC.

The chain carries TRBV5-1 and TRBJ2-1, with D uncertain. V was pared by 2 bases and J by 5 bases, with 5 bases between. CDR3 length: 12 residues. Germline values: CDR1 SGHRS, CDR2 YFSETQ. The chain's CDR3 is CASSFLNNEQFF. In nucleotides, the CDR3 is TGCGCCAGCAGCTTCCTAAACAATGAGCAGTTCTTC.

The chain carries TRBV10-3 and TRBJ1-1; a weak D match, TRBD1 (6 bases). Per germline, CDR1 ENHRY and CDR2 SYGVKD. Trimming stripped 0 bases from V and 3 bases from J, with 14 bases between. This CDR3 contains 16 residues. This CDR3 reads CAISESLGGGHTEAFF. CDR3 coding DNA: TGTGCCATCAGTGAGTCGCTAGGGGGAGGGCACACTGAAGCTTTCTTT.